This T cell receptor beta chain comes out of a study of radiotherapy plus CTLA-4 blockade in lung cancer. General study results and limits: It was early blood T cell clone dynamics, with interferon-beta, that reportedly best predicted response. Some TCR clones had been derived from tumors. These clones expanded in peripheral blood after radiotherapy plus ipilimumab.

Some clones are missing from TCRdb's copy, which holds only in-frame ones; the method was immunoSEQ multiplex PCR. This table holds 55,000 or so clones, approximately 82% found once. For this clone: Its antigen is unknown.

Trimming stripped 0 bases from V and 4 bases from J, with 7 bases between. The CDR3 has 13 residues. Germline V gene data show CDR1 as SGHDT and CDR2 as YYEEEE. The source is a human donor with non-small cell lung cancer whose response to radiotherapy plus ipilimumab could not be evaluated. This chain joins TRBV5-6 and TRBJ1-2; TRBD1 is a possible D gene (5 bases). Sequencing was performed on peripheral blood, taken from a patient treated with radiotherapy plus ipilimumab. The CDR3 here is CASSLGQLYGYTF. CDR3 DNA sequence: TGTGCCAGCAGCTTGGGACAGCTCTATGGCTACACCTTC.